The clone carrying this T cell receptor beta chain was counted a single time. Data came from immunoSEQ multiplex PCR; TCRdb stores just in-frame clones and leaves some out. Altogether approximately 300,000 clones are present, roughly 90% being singletons, with the ten largest covering 6.5% to 8%. This specimen comes from a study of blood T cell repertoires in COVID-19. The germline V gene encodes CDR1 SQVTM and CDR2 ANQGSEA. The CDR3 length is 12 residues. Trimming took 4 bases from V and 2 from J, leaving 8 bases between them. This sequence was found in a woman aged 30 to 39 with COVID-19, enrolled during active disease. The sample comprised peripheral blood. This sequence joins TRBV29-1 and TRBJ1-1, with D maybe TRBD1 (6 bases). CDR3 protein: CSVGQDNTEAFF. DNA of the CDR3: TGCAGCGTTGGACAGGACAACACTGAAGCTTTCTTT. Full variable domain (rest looked up from reference TRBV29-1 and TRBJ1-1): SAVISQKPSRDICQRGTSLTIQCQVDSQVTMMFWYRQQPGQSLTLIATANQGSEATYESGFVIDKFPISRPNLTFSTLTVSNMSPEDSSIYLCSVGQDNTEAFFGQGTRLTVV.